These 29 T cell receptor beta chains were sequenced from one sample in a study of human T cells and chemical hapten exposure (dated by TCRdb to the early 2020s). To prepare the library, RACE was applied. The sample was run on a NextSeq 500. The raw public reads went through TCRdb reprocessing: fastp at Q25, MiXCR clone calling, in-frame beta chains kept. Each record represents a unique CDR3 protein, reported with the most common genes and DNA among its rows. This sample holds under 45,000 distinct CDR3 sequences; roughly 5% were observed only once. The top ten clones comprise roughly 12% of the sample. Reading the label with the study, this specimen's time point is: healthy volunteer bleed at 6 weeks. Unfractionated whole blood was collected in Tempus Blood RNA tubes, and total RNA was extracted from that blood. Sequencing was performed on whole blood. The receptor source for this set is a human donor in good health. Some clones in this sample may be carry-over from other donors' samples.

This clonotype has a count of ten or more. The J gene is TRBJ1-5, the V gene TRBV29-1; a possible D gene is TRBD1 (5 bases). Germline V CDR1 and CDR2: SQVTM, ANQGSEA. The CDR3 runs 13 residues. V lost 6 bases to trimming and J lost 3 bases, with 12 bases between them. Here the CDR3 reads CSVGDGYNQPQHF. CDR3 DNA: TGCAGCGTGGGGGACGGGTACAATCAGCCCCAGCATTTT.

This sequence joins TRBV30 and TRBJ2-4; 7 nucleotides match TRBD1. J was trimmed by 5 bases and V by 4 bases; bases with no gene match: 5. The CDR3 has 13 residues. The germline V gene encodes CDR1 GTSNPN and CDR2 SVGIG (reference sequence). The CDR3 protein is CAWTLGQQNIQYF. The DNA for the CDR3 is TGTGCCTGGACCCTGGGACAGCAAAACATTCAGTACTTC.

This clonotype was seen only a few times. CDR3 protein: CASGLSSLNEQFF. In nucleotides, the CDR3 is TGTGCCAGCGGCCTTAGTAGTTTAAATGAGCAGTTCTTC. The rearrangement uses TRBV28 and TRBJ2-1; the D is unclear. Looked up from germline, CDR1 is MDHEN and CDR2 is SYDVKM. The length of the CDR3 is 13 residues. Between the trimmed V and J ends, which lost 8 bases and 7 bases, there was a span of 15 bases.

This clonotype occurred many times. The genes are TRBV28 and TRBJ1-2; D unclear. Deletions cut 3 bases from V and 5 bases from J, with 13 bases between. The length of the CDR3 is 14 residues. CDR1 is MDHEN and CDR2 is SYDVKM in the germline V gene. CDR3 amino acids: CASSFRAVPYGYTF. For the CDR3, the DNA is TGTGCCAGCAGTTTCCGGGCCGTTCCATATGGCTACACCTTC.

This clonotype appeared many times. CDR3 region: CSALGPSHPDTQYF. The CDR3 nucleotides read TGCAGTGCGCTTGGACCCTCTCACCCAGATACGCAGTATTTT. The V and J genes are TRBV20-1 and TRBJ2-3; no reliable D call. V was cut by 6 bases and J by 4 bases, with 17 bases left in between. The CDR3 runs 14 residues. Germline V gene sequence: CDR1 DFQATT, CDR2 SNEGSKA (reference sequence).

By share, this clonotype counts as medium-sized. The genes are TRBV28 and TRBJ2-3; the match to TRBD2 covers 8 bases. V lost 5 bases and J lost 0; bases outside the gene matches: 13. The germline CDR1 and CDR2 sequences are MDHEN and SYDVKM. CDR3 size: 18 residues. The CDR3, as DNA: TGTGCCAGCAGTCTCTATCTAAGCGGGAGAGGGAGCACAGATACGCAGTATTTT. The encoded protein is CASSLYLSGRGSTDTQYF.

This chain links TRBV12-3 or TRBV12-4 with TRBJ1-5; TRBD1 matches 7 bases. The CDR3 has 15 residues. Trimming at V came to 5 bases and at J to 0 bases, leaving 4 bases not matched to a gene. CDR3 coding DNA: TGTGCCAGCAGTCCCGGGACAGTTAGCAATCAGCCCCAGCATTTT. It is translated as CASSPGTVSNQPQHF.

This clonotype was detected only a few times. This chain joins TRBV28 and TRBJ2-2; 13 bases align to TRBD2. CDR1 is MDHEN and CDR2 is SYDVKM in the germline V gene. The CDR3 spans 16 residues. After removal of 5 bases from V and 6 bases from J, the junction contained 6 bases not matched to a gene. DNA of the CDR3: TGTGCCAGCAGTGTTCCACTAGCGGGAGGGTCCGGGGAGCTGTTTTTT. Its protein is CASSVPLAGGSGELFF.

This clonotype has only a few counts. The rearrangement joins TRBV20-1 to TRBJ2-7, with 10 bases matching TRBD2. CDR3 length equals 14 residues. J gave up 1 base and V 6 bases, and 6 bases lay outside the gene matches. Germline CDR1 DFQATT, CDR2 SNEGSKA (reference sequence). The CDR3 sequence: CSATRTSGSYEQYF. DNA for the CDR3: TGCAGTGCAACCCGGACTAGCGGATCCTACGAGCAGTACTTC.

This clonotype was recorded many times. The chain uses TRBV5-6 and TRBJ1-4; TRBD1 aligns across 8 bases. Germline CDR1 is SGHDT and CDR2 is YYEEEE. V trimming: 4 bases; J trimming: 8 bases; junction bases outside the gene matches: 10. The CDR3 is 15 amino acids. DNA of the CDR3: TGTGCCAGCAGCATGGGACAGGAATATACCGAAAAACTGTTTTTT. Protein sequence: CASSMGQEYTEKLFF.

This clonotype was observed many times. V gene TRBV6-4 combines with J gene TRBJ2-1, with TRBD2 matching 8 bases. The CDR3 runs to 16 residues. V shed 8 bases, J shed 4 bases, and the junction held 13 bases outside the gene matches. Germline-derived CDR1 and CDR2 are MRHNA and SNTAGT. In DNA form, the CDR3 reads TGTGCCAGCGGTTCAGAACCGGGACTAGGGTACAATGAGCAGTTCTTC. Protein: CASGSEPGLGYNEQFF.

This clonotype was found many times. The rearrangement uses TRBV2 and TRBJ2-1; D is ambiguous. This CDR3 comprises 15 residues. Germline CDR1 and CDR2: SNHLY and FYNNEI. V lost 1 base to trimming and J lost 0 bases, with 7 bases between them. The CDR3 DNA reads TGTGCCAGCAGTGAAGGATATAGCTCCTACAATGAGCAGTTCTTC. It encodes CASSEGYSSYNEQFF.

This clonotype appeared many times. CDR3 region: CASRITQVSLQYF. The CDR3 nucleotides read TGTGCCAGCAGGATTACCCAAGTGAGTCTTCAGTACTTC. The rearrangement links TRBV28 to TRBJ2-5; D is unclear. Germline V gives CDR1 MDHEN, CDR2 SYDVKM. The V gene lost 6 bases and the J gene lost 11 bases, with 19 bases spanning the gap. The CDR3 has 13 residues.

This clonotype was counted ten times or more. The chain carries TRBV6-5 and TRBJ1-1; D gene uncertain. The V end was cut by 4 bases, the J end by 3 bases, with 12 bases between. CDR1 and CDR2 from the germline V gene are MNHEY and SVGAGI. CDR3 length: 14 amino acids. The CDR3 nucleotides are TGTGCCAGCAGTTTTCGGGGAGTAGACACTGAAGCTTTCTTT. This translates into CASSFRGVDTEAFF.

This clonotype was seen many times. The gene calls are TRBV6-2 or TRBV6-3 and TRBJ2-7, with a possible D match to TRBD2 (6 bases). Germline CDR1 and CDR2: MNHEY and SVGEGT. The CDR3 covers 15 residues. V was shortened by 5 bases and J by 5 bases, with 19 bases between the two germline ends. The CDR3 sequence is CASSQPSGVNNEQYF. The CDR3 DNA reads TGTGCCAGCAGTCAACCCTCGGGGGTAAATAACGAGCAGTACTTC.

This clonotype was seen at least ten times. The J gene is TRBJ1-2, the V gene TRBV3-1, with 7 bases that match TRBD1. V lost 4 bases, J lost 7 bases, and 9 bases stayed unmatched. From germline, CDR1 is LGHDT and CDR2 YNNKEL (reference sequence). There are 14 residues in the CDR3. The DNA for the CDR3 is TGTGCCAGCAGCCCCCGACAGGGAGAGGGTGGCTACACCTTC. Translating it yields CASSPRQGEGGYTF.

This clonotype was detected ten times or more. The chain carries TRBV2 and TRBJ2-1; D remains ambiguous. V dropped 6 bases and J dropped 4 bases, with 4 bases sitting between them. Germline V gene lookup returns CDR1 SNHLY and CDR2 FYNNEI. The CDR3 has 11 residues. The DNA for the CDR3 is TGTGCCAGCAGCACTTACAATGAGCAGTTCTTC. It encodes CASSTYNEQFF.

V is TRBV7-6 and J is TRBJ2-2; D not resolved. The CDR3 length is 15 residues. V lost 5 bases to trimming and J lost 4 bases, with 14 bases between them. Looked up from germline, CDR1 is SGHVS and CDR2 is FNYEAQ. The CDR3 is CASSPSPTATGELFF. CDR3 DNA: TGTGCCAGCAGCCCGTCCCCGACGGCCACCGGGGAGCTGTTTTTT. Based on the CDR3 plus reference TRBV7-6 and TRBJ2-2, the full variable domain is GAGVSQSPRYKVTKRGQDVALRCDPISGHVSLYWYRQALGQGPEFLTYFNYEAQQDKSGLPNDRFSAERPEGSISTLTIQRTEQRDSAMYRCASSPSPTATGELFFGEGSRLTVL.

This chain uses TRBV18 with TRBJ1-5; maybe TRBD1 (6 bases). The CDR3 is made up of 15 amino acids. In germline, CDR1 is KGHSH, CDR2 LQKENI. V lost 4 bases and J lost 7, with 17 bases in between. CDR3 sequence reads: CASSRIQGGNQPQHF. In DNA form, the CDR3 reads TGTGCCAGCTCACGTATACAGGGAGGGAACCAGCCCCAGCATTTT.

This clonotype was counted ten times or more. The chain is built from TRBV6-5 and TRBJ1-4; D is uncertain. Trimming removed 2 bases from V and 3 bases from J, with 10 bases in between. The germline gives CDR1 MNHEY, CDR2 SVGAGI. This CDR3 has 15 amino acids. CDR3 sequence reads: CASSYKTTPNEKLFF. The CDR3 region has the DNA TGTGCCAGCAGTTACAAGACAACGCCTAATGAAAAACTGTTTTTT.

The J gene is TRBJ2-1, the V gene TRBV6-5, with D uncertain. CDR3 length: 16 amino acids. The V gene's germline CDR1 is MNHEY and CDR2 SVGAGI. Trimming left V 5 bases short and J 4 bases short, with 18 bases between. CDR3 region: CASSPDTDTLYNEQFF. The DNA for the CDR3 is TGTGCCAGCAGTCCCGACACCGATACCCTATACAATGAGCAGTTCTTC.

This clonotype came up many times. This rearrangement joins TRBV11-2 to TRBJ1-1; D ambiguous. The CDR3 loop spans 13 amino acids. In germline, CDR1 is SGHAT, CDR2 FQNNGV. Trimming stripped 5 bases from V and 7 bases from J, with 14 bases between. CDR3 residues: CASSPEGDGEAFF. The DNA for the CDR3 is TGTGCCAGCAGCCCGGAGGGAGATGGTGAAGCTTTCTTT.

This clonotype occurred many times. The chain employs TRBV7-2 and TRBJ2-4, with D tentatively TRBD2 (5 bases). This CDR3 region has 16 residues. Germline CDR1 and CDR2: SGHTA and FQGNSA. V shed 2 bases and J shed 1 base, with 12 bases lying between them. The CDR3 region has the DNA TGTGCCAGCAGCTTACAACCTAGCCAGGCCAAAAACATTCAGTACTTC. Protein sequence: CASSLQPSQAKNIQYF.

This clonotype showed up just a few times. The chain is built from TRBV21-1 and TRBJ1-5. TRBV21-1 is a listed pseudogene. The CDR3 extends over 19 amino acids. The DNA for the CDR3 is TGTGCCAGCAGCAGATCAAATGACACTGTATTAATCCGCAATCAGCCCCAGCATTTT. It yields the protein CASSRSNDTVLIRNQPQHF.

The chain couples TRBV5-1 to TRBJ1-1, with 7 nucleotides matching TRBD1. CDR1 is SGHRS, CDR2 YFSETQ, per germline. J lost 1 base, V lost 4 bases, and 7 bases had no gene match. The CDR3 loop spans 15 amino acids. CDR3 sequence (DNA): TGCGCCAGCAGCCCGAGGGGGCAGTCGAACACTGAAGCTTTCTTT. Protein sequence: CASSPRGQSNTEAFF.

This clonotype has only a few counts. This rearrangement joins TRBV5-8 to TRBJ1-5; maybe TRBD1 (5 bases). The V end lost 4 bases, the J end lost 6 bases, and 11 bases lay between the germline ends. This CDR3 is built from 13 residues. Germline assignment: CDR1 SGHTS and CDR2 YDEGEE. The CDR3 loop is CASSIQGVQPQHF. The CDR3 DNA sequence: TGTGCCAGCAGCATTCAGGGTGTTCAGCCCCAGCATTTT.

This clonotype was seen at least ten times. The genes are TRBV2 and TRBJ1-6, with 7 bases matching TRBD1. With 10 bases clipped from V and 8 bases from J, the junction kept 8 bases outside the gene matches. The length of the CDR3 is 13 residues. Germline assignment: CDR1 SNHLY and CDR2 FYNNEI. CDR3 in amino acids: CATTGMGDSPLHF. The CDR3 DNA follows: TGTGCCACGACAGGGATGGGGGATTCACCCCTCCACTTT.

This clonotype has only a few counts. V gene TRBV6-6 combines with J gene TRBJ2-1, with D unclear. CDR3 length equals 11 residues. V gave up 5 bases and J gave up 2 bases, with 1 base separating them. Looked up from germline, CDR1 is MNHNY and CDR2 is SVGAGI (reference sequence). This chain's CDR3 is CASSPYNEQFF. CDR3 DNA: TGTGCCAGCAGTCCCTACAATGAGCAGTTCTTC.

This clonotype was counted between two and nine times. This rearrangement joins TRBV29-1 to TRBJ2-7; 7 nucleotides agree with TRBD1. V lost 6 bases to trimming and J lost 2 bases; unmatched junction nucleotides: 7. The CDR3 totals 13 residues. CDR1 and CDR2 from the germline V gene are SQVTM and ANQGSEA. The CDR3 DNA is TGCAGCGTCTCCGACAGGGCTGCCTACGAGCAGTACTTC. Amino acid sequence: CSVSDRAAYEQYF.